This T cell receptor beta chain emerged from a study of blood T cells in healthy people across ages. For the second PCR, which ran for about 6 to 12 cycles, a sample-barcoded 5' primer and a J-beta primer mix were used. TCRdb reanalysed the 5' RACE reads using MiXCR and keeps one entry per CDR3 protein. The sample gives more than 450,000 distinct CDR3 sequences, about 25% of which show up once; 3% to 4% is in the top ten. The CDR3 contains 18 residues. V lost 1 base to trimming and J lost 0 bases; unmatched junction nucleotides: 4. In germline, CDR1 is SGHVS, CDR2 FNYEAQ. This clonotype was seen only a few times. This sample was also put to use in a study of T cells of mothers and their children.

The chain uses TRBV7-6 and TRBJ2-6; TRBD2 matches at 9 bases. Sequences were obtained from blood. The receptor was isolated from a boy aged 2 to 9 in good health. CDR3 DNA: TGTGCCAGCAGCTTAGGGCTAGCGGGGAGCTCTGGGGCCAACGTCCTGACTTTC. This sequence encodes CASSLGLAGSSGANVLTF.